This TCR beta chain was captured by sequencing in a study of glioma-infiltrating T cells. This clonotype was picked up many times. The iRepertoire nested amplicon-rescue multiplex PCR amplified TCR alpha and beta CDR3s from RNA. TCRdb analysed the multiplex PCR reads with MiXCR anew, one entry per CDR3 protein. Seen here are about 22,000 distinct CDR3 sequences, roughly 25% observed once, and the top ten hold about an eighth. Sample: glioma tissue, nonneoplastic brain tissue, or PBMCs (not recorded which). This receptor was obtained from a human donor with low-grade glioma or glioblastoma, undergoing nonglioma brain surgery, or in good health (not recorded which).

CDR3 sequence (DNA): TGTGCCAGCAGCTTCCAGGGCCAGAATAGCAATCAGCCCCAGCATTTT. Amino acid sequence: CASSFQGQNSNQPQHF. The chain uses TRBV7-8 and TRBJ1-5, with D perhaps matching TRBD1 (5 bases). CDR3 length: 16 residues. Per germline, CDR1 SGHVS and CDR2 FQNEAQ. V was shortened by 3 bases and J by 0 bases, with 12 bases between the two germline ends.